This T cell receptor (beta chain) was sequenced for a study of OX40 agonist ivuxolimab in advanced cancers. Study outcomes and limitations: Patients with a partial response at 0.1-3.0 mg/kg had among the lowest clonal expansion.

This clone appeared a few times. What it binds is unknown. The CDR3 loop spans 13 amino acids. V was cut by 4 bases and J by 5 bases, with 9 bases left in between. Looked up from germline, CDR1 is ENHRY and CDR2 is SYGVKD. Assay used: immunoSEQ multiplex PCR; TCRdb lists only in-frame clones, some missing. This table holds about 48,000 clones, roughly 84% found once. The receptor was isolated from an adult with an advanced solid tumor such as melanoma, head and neck, liver or kidney cancer. The chain recombines TRBV10-3 with TRBJ1-5; no clear D gene. Sequences were derived from CD4+ or CD8+ T cells sorted from blood, sampled in a trial of the OX40 agonist ivuxolimab. The CDR3 region is CAISGAGDQPQHF. The CDR3, as DNA: TGTGCCATCAGTGGGGCCGGGGATCAGCCCCAGCATTTT.